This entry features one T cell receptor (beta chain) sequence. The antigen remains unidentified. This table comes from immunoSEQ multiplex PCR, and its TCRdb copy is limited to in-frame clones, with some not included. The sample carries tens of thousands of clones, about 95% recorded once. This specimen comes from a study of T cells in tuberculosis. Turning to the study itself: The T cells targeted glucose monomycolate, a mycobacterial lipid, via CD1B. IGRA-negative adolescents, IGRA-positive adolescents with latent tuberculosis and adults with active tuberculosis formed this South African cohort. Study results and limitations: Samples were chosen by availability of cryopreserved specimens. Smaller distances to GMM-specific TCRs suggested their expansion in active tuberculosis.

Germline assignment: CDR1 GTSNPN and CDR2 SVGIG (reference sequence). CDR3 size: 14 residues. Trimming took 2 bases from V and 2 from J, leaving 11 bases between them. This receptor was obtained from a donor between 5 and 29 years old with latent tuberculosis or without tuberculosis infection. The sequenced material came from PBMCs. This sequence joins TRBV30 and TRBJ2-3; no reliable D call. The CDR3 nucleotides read TGTGCCTGGAGTTCCCTTCCTTCCACAGATACGCAGTATTTT. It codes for CAWSSLPSTDTQYF.